A selection of T cell receptor beta chains follows, all from one sample in a study of cytomegalovirus exposure and HLA in healthy donors. Sequencing used immunoSEQ multiplex PCR; TCRdb keeps in-frame clones, though not all of them. This sample has about 130,000 clones; approximately 83% occur once, and the top ten carry approximately 3.6%. What was sequenced was PBMCs. These receptors all come from a woman between 40 and 50 years old in good health and CMV-seropositive. Both conserved end residues are part of each CDR3. A D gene is named only where the DNA matches it firmly. Clone size is given for some rows only: seen once, a few or many times, or a class if the clone is expanded.

>TRBV5-1|TRBJ2-1|few|TRBD2
CASSYIGTSGIYNEQFF
TGCGCCAGCAGCTATATAGGGACTAGCGGGATCTACAATGAGCAGTTCTTC
>TRBV7-3|TRBJ2-7|-|-
CASSLEQGYEQYF
TGTGCCAGCAGCTTAGAACAGGGCTACGAGCAGTACTTC
>TRBV5-1|TRBJ2-7|once|TRBD2
CASSVPGLADSYEQYF
TGCGCCAGCAGCGTTCCGGGACTAGCGGATTCCTACGAGCAGTACTTC
>TRBV2|TRBJ2-5|-|-
CASSEPGQETQYF
TGTGCCAGCAGTGAGCCAGGCCAAGAGACCCAGTACTTC
>TRBV28|TRBJ2-1|-|-
CASSFSRGDNEQFF
TGTGCCAGCAGTTTCTCCAGGGGGGACAATGAGCAGTTCTTC
>TRBV2|TRBJ2-2|-|-
CASSGDTGELFF
TGTGCCAGCAGTGGAGACACCGGGGAGCTGTTTTTT
>TRBV7-9|TRBJ2-1|-|TRBD2
CASSPPGTSGYNEQFF
TGTGCCAGCAGCCCACCCGGGACTAGTGGGTACAATGAGCAGTTCTTC
>TRBV5-1|TRBJ2-5|-|-
CASSSESGVAQYF
TGCGCCAGCAGCTCCGAGTCAGGGGTAGCCCAGTACTTC
>TRBV28|TRBJ2-3|-|-
CASSPPVKDTQYF
TGTGCCAGCAGCCCCCCGGTGAAAGATACGCAGTATTTT
>TRBV4-1|TRBJ1-2|once|-
CASSQEQQSNRGYTF
TGCGCCAGCAGCCAAGAGCAACAATCGAATCGCGGCTACACCTTC
>TRBV7-9|TRBJ2-2|-|TRBD1
CASSLETGGFSGELFF
TGTGCCAGCAGCTTAGAGACAGGGGGCTTCTCCGGGGAGCTGTTTTTT
>TRBV5-3|TRBJ2-3|-|TRBD2
CARSYKREWDTDTQYF
TGTGCCAGAAGCTATAAGCGGGAGTGGGACACAGATACGCAGTATTTT
>TRBV27|TRBJ2-7|-|TRBD1
CASSFQGQGANYEQYF
TGTGCCAGCAGTTTCCAAGGACAGGGGGCTAATTACGAGCAGTACTTC
>TRBV9|TRBJ2-5|-|-
CASSVASSYQETQYF
TGTGCCAGCAGCGTAGCTAGCTCGTACCAAGAGACCCAGTACTTC
>TRBV6-1|TRBJ1-1|-|-
CASSEMSRGGAEAFF
TGTGCCAGCAGTGAAATGTCCAGGGGTGGTGCTGAAGCTTTCTTT
>TRBV28|TRBJ1-5|-|-
CASSLLMGYNQPQHF
TGTGCCAGCAGTTTATTAATGGGCTACAATCAGCCCCAGCATTTT
>TRBV5-1|TRBJ2-7|-|TRBD2
CASSLRLAGEDEQYF
TGCGCCAGCAGCTTACGACTAGCGGGAGAAGACGAGCAGTACTTC
>TRBV20-1|TRBJ2-7|-|-
CSASDKYEQYF
TGCAGTGCTTCGGACAAGTACGAGCAGTACTTC
>TRBV10-1|TRBJ2-1|-|TRBD2
CASSESGLAGEGEQFF
TGCGCCAGCAGTGAGTCAGGCCTAGCGGGAGAGGGCGAGCAGTTCTTC
>TRBV7-3|TRBJ2-3|-|-
CASSLSGPDTQYF
TGTGCCAGCAGCTTATCAGGTCCAGATACGCAGTATTTT
>TRBV4-2|TRBJ2-3|few|TRBD1
CASSKEPGQGTIPDTQYF
TGTGCCAGCAGCAAAGAACCGGGACAGGGAACGATCCCAGATACGCAGTATTTT
>TRBV5-5|TRBJ2-3|-|-
CASSLARSTDTQYF
TGTGCCAGCAGCTTGGCACGGTCCACAGATACGCAGTATTTT
>TRBV4-2|TRBJ1-5|few|-
CASSQGGSNQPQHF
TGTGCCAGCAGCCAAGGAGGGTCAAATCAGCCCCAGCATTTT
>TRBV6-1|TRBJ1-5|-|-
CASSERLGYSNQPQHF
TGTGCCAGCAGTGAACGTCTAGGATATAGCAATCAGCCCCAGCATTTT
>TRBV30|TRBJ1-1|few|TRBD1
CAGRTGGGTEAFF
TGTGCCGGAAGGACAGGAGGAGGAACTGAAGCTTTCTTT
>TRBV5-1|TRBJ2-2|-|TRBD2
CASSLTSGSTGELFF
TGCGCCAGCAGCTTAACTAGCGGGAGTACCGGGGAGCTGTTTTTT
>TRBV6-6|TRBJ2-7|-|TRBD1
CASRPPGQSSYEQYF
TGTGCCAGCAGGCCCCCGGGACAGAGCTCCTACGAGCAGTACTTC